This T cell receptor beta chain stems from a study of T cells in Graves' hyperthyroidism and ophthalmopathy. The source material, RNA transcripts, was used to amplify TCR beta CDR3 regions. TCR CDR3 regions were first amplified by RT-PCR with HTBI primers. TCRdb re-called the multiplex PCR reads through MiXCR, storing one row per CDR3 protein. There are 360,000 or so distinct CDR3 sequences in the sample; about 15% occur only once, and approximately 19% lies in the top ten. Germline CDR1 is MRHNA and CDR2 is SNTAGT. The CDR3 sequence is 14 residues long. The ends were cut back, 10 bases at V and 9 bases at J, with 22 bases in the middle.

The chain has TRBV6-4 and TRBJ2-1; weak D call: TRBD1 (5 bases). Sequencing was carried out using blood. The clonotype originates from a woman aged 60 to 75 with Graves' ophthalmopathy. The CDR3: CATKLDTLTPEQFF. The CDR3 DNA reads TGTGCCACCAAACTGGACACCCTAACGCCTGAGCAGTTCTTC.